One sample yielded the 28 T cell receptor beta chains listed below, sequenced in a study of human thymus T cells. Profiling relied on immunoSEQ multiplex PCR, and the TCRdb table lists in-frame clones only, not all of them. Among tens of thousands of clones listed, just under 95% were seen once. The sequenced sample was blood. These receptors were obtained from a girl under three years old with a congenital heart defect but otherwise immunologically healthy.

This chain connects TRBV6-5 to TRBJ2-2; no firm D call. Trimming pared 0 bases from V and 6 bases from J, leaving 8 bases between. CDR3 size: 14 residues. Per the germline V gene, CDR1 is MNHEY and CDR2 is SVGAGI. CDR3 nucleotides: TGTGCCAGCAGTTACTCGCCAGGCCCCGGGGAGCTGTTTTTT. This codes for CASSYSPGPGELFF.

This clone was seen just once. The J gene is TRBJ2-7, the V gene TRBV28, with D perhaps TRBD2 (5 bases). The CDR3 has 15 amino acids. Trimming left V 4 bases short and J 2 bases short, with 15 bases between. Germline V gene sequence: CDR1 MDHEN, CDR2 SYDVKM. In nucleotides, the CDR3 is TGTGCCAGCAGTTCGTCAACCTTAGCGACCTACGAGCAGTACTTC. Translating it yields CASSSSTLATYEQYF.

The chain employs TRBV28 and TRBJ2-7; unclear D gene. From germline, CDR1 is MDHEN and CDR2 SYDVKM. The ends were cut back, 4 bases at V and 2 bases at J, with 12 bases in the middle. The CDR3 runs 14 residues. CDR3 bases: TGTGCCAGCAGTTGGAGTCGAAGAACCTACGAGCAGTACTTC. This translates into CASSWSRRTYEQYF.

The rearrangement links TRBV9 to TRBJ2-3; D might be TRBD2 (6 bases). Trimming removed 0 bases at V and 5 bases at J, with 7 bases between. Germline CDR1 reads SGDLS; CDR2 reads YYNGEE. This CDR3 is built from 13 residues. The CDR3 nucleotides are TGTGCCAGCAGCGTAGGCGGGGTAGATACGCAGTATTTT. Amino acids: CASSVGGVDTQYF.

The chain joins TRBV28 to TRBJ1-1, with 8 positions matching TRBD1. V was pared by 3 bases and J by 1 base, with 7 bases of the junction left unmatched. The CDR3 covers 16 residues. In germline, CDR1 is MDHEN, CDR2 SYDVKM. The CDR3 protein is CASSLGQGAGNTEAFF. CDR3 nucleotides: TGTGCCAGCAGTTTGGGGCAGGGGGCTGGGAACACTGAAGCTTTCTTT.

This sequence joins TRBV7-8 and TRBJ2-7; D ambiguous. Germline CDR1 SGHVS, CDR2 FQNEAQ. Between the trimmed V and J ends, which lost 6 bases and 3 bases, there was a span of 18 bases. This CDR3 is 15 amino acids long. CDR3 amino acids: CASRTWEGRYYEQYF. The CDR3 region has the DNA TGTGCCAGCAGAACATGGGAAGGTCGGTACTACGAGCAGTACTTC.

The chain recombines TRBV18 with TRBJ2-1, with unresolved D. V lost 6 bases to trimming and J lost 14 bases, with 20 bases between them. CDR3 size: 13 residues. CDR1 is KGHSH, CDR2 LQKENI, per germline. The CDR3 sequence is CASSPLLATVEFF. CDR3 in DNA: TGTGCCAGCTCCCCCCTTCTGGCGACTGTTGAGTTCTTC.

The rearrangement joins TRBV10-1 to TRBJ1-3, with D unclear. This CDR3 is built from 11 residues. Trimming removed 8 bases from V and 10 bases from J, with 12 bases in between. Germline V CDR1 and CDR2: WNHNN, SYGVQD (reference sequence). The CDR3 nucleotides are TGCGCCAGCTATAAAGGACGGACCATATATTTT. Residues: CASYKGRTIYF.

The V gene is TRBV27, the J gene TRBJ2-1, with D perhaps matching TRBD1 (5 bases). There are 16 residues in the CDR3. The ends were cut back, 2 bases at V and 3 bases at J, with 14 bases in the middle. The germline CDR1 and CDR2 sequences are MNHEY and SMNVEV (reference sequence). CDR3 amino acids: CASSLTLSDSYNEQFF. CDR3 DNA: TGTGCCAGCAGTTTAACCCTATCAGACAGCTACAATGAGCAGTTCTTC.

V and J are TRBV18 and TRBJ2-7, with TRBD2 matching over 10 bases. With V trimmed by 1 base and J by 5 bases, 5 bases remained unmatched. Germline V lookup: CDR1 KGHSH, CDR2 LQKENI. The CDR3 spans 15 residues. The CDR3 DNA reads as TGTGCCAGCTCACCACTAGCGGGAGGAAGCCACGAGCAGTACTTC. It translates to CASSPLAGGSHEQYF. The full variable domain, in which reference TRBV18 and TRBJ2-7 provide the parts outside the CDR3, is NAGVMQNPRHLVRRRGQEARLRCSPMKGHSHVYWYRQLPEEGLKFMVYLQKENIIDESGMPKERFSAEFPKEGPSILRIQQVVRGDSAAYFCASSPLAGGSHEQYFGPGTRLTVT.

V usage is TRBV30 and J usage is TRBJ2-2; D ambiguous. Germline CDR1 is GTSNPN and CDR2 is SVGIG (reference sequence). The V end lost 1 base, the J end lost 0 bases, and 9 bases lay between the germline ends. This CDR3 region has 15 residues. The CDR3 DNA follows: TGTGCCTGGAGTGGAGCAGGCGCGAACACCGGGGAGCTGTTTTTT. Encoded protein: CAWSGAGANTGELFF.

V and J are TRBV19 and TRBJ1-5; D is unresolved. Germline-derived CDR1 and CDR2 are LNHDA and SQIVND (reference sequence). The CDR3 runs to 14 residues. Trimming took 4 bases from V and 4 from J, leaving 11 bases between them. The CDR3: CASSTHSANQPQHF. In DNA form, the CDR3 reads TGTGCCAGTAGTACCCACAGTGCTAATCAGCCCCAGCATTTT.

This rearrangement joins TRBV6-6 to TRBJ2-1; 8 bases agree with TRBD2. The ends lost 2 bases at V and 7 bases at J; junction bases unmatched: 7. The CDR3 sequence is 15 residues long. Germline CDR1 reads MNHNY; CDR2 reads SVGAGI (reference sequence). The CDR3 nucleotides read TGTGCCAGCAGTTACAGCGGGGGAAGAGGGAATGAGCAGTTCTTC. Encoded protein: CASSYSGGRGNEQFF.

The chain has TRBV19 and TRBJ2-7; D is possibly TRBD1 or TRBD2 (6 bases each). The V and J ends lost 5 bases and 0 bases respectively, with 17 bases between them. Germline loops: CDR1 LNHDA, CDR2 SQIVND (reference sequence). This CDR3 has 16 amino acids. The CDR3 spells CASSVEGTHPSYEQYF. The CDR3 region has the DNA TGTGCCAGTAGTGTGGAGGGGACACATCCCTCCTACGAGCAGTACTTC. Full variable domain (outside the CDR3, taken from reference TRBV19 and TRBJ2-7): DGGITQSPKYLFRKEGQNVTLSCEQNLNHDAMYWYRQDPGQGLRLIYYSQIVNDFQKGDIAEGYSVSREKKESFPLTVTSAQKNPTAFYLCASSVEGTHPSYEQYFGPGTRLTVT.

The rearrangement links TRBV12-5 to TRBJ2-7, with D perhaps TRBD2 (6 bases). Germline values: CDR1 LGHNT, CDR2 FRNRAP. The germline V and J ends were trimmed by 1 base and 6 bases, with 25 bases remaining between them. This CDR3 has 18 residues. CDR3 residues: CASGLDYLGREVDREQYF. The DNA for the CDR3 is TGTGCTAGTGGTTTGGACTACCTCGGCAGGGAGGTGGATCGCGAGCAGTACTTC.

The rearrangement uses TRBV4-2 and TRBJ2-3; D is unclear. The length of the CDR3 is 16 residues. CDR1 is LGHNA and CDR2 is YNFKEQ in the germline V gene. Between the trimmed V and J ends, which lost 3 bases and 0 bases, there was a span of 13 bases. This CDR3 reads CASSHAPWGSTDTQYF. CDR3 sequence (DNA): TGTGCCAGCAGCCATGCTCCATGGGGAAGCACAGATACGCAGTATTTT.

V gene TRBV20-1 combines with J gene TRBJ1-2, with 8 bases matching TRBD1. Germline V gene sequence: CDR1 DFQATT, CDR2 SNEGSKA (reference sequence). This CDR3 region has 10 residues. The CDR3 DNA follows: TGCAGCCCCTCAGGGGGCGGCTACACCTTC. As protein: CSPSGGGYTF.

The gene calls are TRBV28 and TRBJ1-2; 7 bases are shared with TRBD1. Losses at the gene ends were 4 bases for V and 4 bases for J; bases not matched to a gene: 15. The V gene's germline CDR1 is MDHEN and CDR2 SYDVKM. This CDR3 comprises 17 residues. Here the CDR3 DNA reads TGTGCCAGCAGTTCAGACAGGGCCGACCGCTCCATCTATGGCTACACCTTC. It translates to CASSSDRADRSIYGYTF.

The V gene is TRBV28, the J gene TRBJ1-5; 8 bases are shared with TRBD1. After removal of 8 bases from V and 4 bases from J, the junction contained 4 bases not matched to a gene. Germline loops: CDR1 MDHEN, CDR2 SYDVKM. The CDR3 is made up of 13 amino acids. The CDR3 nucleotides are TGTGCCAGCCGGACAGGGCTAAATCAGCCCCAGCATTTT. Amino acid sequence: CASRTGLNQPQHF. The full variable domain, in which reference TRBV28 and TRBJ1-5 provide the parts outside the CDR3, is DVKVTQSSRYLVKRTGEKVFLECVQDMDHENMFWYRQDPGLGLRLIYFSYDVKMKEKGDIPEGYSVSREKKERFSLILESASTNQTSMYLCASRTGLNQPQHFGDGTRLSIL.

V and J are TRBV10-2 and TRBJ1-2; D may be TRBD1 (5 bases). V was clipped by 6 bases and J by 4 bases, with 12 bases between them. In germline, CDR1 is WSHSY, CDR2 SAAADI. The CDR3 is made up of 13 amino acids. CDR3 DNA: TGCGCCAGCAGCTCCGCAGGGCCCTATGGCTACACCTTC. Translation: CASSSAGPYGYTF.

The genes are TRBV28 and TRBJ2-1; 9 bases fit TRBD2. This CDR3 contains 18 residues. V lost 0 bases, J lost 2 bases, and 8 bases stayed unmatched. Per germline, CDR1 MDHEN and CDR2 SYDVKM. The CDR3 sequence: CASSLWLVAGAAYNEQFF. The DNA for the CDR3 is TGTGCCAGCAGTTTATGGTTGGTAGCGGGAGCAGCCTACAATGAGCAGTTCTTC.

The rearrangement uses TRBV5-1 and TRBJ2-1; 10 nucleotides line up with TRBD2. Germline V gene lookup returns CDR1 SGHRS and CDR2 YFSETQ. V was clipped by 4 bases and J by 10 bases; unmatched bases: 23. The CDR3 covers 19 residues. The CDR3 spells CASSPGPGLIAGGGSEQFF. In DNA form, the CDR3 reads TGCGCCAGCAGCCCCGGCCCAGGGTTAATAGCGGGAGGTGGGAGCGAGCAGTTCTTC.

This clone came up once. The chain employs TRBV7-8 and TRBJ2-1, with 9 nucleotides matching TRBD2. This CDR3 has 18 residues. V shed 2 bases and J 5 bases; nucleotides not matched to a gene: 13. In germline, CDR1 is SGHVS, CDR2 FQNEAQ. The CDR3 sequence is CASSLRASGRWGNNEQFF. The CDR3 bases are TGTGCCAGCAGCTTACGGGCCAGCGGGAGGTGGGGTAACAATGAGCAGTTCTTC.

CDR3 bases: TGCGCCAGCAGTCCAGGGGGAGGTAAAGATACGCAGTATTTT. Translated, it gives CASSPGGGKDTQYF. The J gene is TRBJ2-3, the V gene TRBV5-1; a weak D match, TRBD1 (7 bases). The CDR3 contains 14 residues. Germline-derived CDR1 and CDR2 are SGHRS and YFSETQ. The V end was cut by 5 bases, the J end by 5 bases, with 15 bases between.

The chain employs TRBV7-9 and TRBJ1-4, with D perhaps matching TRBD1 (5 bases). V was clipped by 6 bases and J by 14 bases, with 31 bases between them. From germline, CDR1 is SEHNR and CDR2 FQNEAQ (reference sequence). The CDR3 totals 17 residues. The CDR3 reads CASSLGPRQTLEGILFF. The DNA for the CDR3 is TGTGCCAGCAGTCTTGGTCCCCGACAGACGTTGGAAGGTATCCTGTTTTTT.

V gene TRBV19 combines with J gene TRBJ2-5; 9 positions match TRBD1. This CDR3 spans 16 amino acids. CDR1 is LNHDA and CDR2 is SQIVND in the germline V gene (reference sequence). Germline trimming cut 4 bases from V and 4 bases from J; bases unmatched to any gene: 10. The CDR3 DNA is TGTGCCAGTAGTAAAGGACAGGGGACCAGAAGAGAGACCCAGTACTTC. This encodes CASSKGQGTRRETQYF.

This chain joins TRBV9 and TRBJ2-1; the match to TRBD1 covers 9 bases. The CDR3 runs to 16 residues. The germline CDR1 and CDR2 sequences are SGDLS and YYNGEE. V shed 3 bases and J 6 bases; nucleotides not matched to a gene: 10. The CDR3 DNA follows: TGTGCCAGCAGCGACACAGGGGGCGCAAGGATCAATGAGCAGTTCTTC. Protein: CASSDTGGARINEQFF.

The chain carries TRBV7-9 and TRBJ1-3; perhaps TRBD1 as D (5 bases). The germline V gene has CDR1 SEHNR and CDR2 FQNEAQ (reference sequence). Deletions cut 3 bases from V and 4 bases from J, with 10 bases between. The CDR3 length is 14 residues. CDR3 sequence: CASSFGSGGNTIYF. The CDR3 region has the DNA TGTGCCAGCAGCTTCGGGTCAGGGGGAAACACCATATATTTT.